What follows are 23 T cell receptor beta chains derived from one specimen sequenced in a study of cytomegalovirus exposure and HLA in healthy donors. The primer mix had 60 Vbeta and 13 Jbeta primers. Assay: immunoSEQ multiplex PCR; the TCRdb copy retains only in-frame clones and omits some. The table includes around 180,000 clones, less than 90% detected once. Sequencing was done on a sample of PBMCs. The receptors stem from a girl less than two years old in good health and CMV-seronegative.

This rearrangement joins TRBV11-1 to TRBJ2-5; TRBD2 agrees at 10 bases. The CDR3 is 15 amino acids. V trimming: 6 bases; J trimming: 3 bases; junction bases outside the gene matches: 7. From germline, CDR1 is SGHAT and CDR2 FQDESV (reference sequence). The CDR3: CASRIAGGWEETQYF. DNA for the CDR3: TGTGCCAGCAGGATAGCGGGGGGATGGGAAGAGACCCAGTACTTC.

The rearrangement links TRBV30 to TRBJ1-6, with TRBD1 as a possible D gene (6 bases). V was trimmed by 5 bases and J by 9 bases, leaving 17 bases between them. Germline CDR1 reads GTSNPN; CDR2 reads SVGIG (reference sequence). CDR3 length: 14 amino acids. The CDR3 DNA reads as TGTGCCTGGCGGGGGGGGCTAGGCGTTTCACCCCTCCACTTT. Translating gives CAWRGGLGVSPLHF.

The chain employs TRBV7-9 and TRBJ2-2, with D perhaps matching TRBD2 (5 bases). There are 14 residues in the CDR3. The V end lost 4 bases, the J end lost 7 bases, and 13 bases lay between the germline ends. Germline-derived CDR1 and CDR2 are SEHNR and FQNEAQ (reference sequence). CDR3 residues: CASSSRVSGGELFF. The CDR3 region has the DNA TGTGCCAGCAGCTCGAGGGTTTCAGGCGGGGAGCTGTTTTTT.

V and J are TRBV29-1 and TRBJ2-1; 8 nucleotides match TRBD1. V shed 6 bases and J 4 bases; nucleotides not matched to a gene: 11. The CDR3 runs to 15 residues. Germline-derived CDR1 and CDR2 are SQVTM and ANQGSEA. The CDR3 nucleotides read TGCAGCGTGATTGCCGGGACAGGTGTTTACAATGAGCAGTTCTTC. This sequence encodes CSVIAGTGVYNEQFF.

This chain joins TRBV4-3 and TRBJ2-3; D unresolved. V shed 1 base and J shed 5 bases, with 10 bases lying between them. Per germline, CDR1 LGHNA and CDR2 YSLEER. The CDR3 sequence is 14 residues long. For the CDR3, the DNA is TGCGCCAGCAGCCAAGTACGGTCGGGAGATACGCAGTATTTT. Its protein product is CASSQVRSGDTQYF.

The chain links TRBV27 to TRBJ2-2; 7 bases align to TRBD2. CDR3 length: 13 residues. V shed 5 bases and J 5 bases; nucleotides not matched to a gene: 2. Germline CDR1 and CDR2: MNHEY and SMNVEV (reference sequence). The CDR3 coding sequence is TGTGCCAGCAGTGTTAGCGGGACCGGGGAGCTGTTTTTT. This encodes CASSVSGTGELFF.

The V and J genes are TRBV28 and TRBJ2-7, with a possible D match to TRBD2 (5 bases). The V end was cut by 3 bases, the J end by 4 bases, with 13 bases between. Germline lookup yields CDR1 MDHEN and CDR2 SYDVKM. The CDR3 loop spans 14 amino acids. This chain's CDR3 is CASSFEGPTYEQYF. The DNA of the CDR3 is TGTGCCAGCAGTTTCGAGGGCCCTACGTACGAGCAGTACTTC.

This clone was counted once. The CDR3 does not end in the conserved phenylalanine or tryptophan, so this is likely a read error. Because the CDR3's place on the DNA is in doubt, the DNA is left out and the CDR3 is given as listed by TCRdb. The chain carries TRBV20-1 and TRBJ2-7; no check of the table's D call, TRBD1, against the DNA was made. The CDR3 extends over 10 residues, inclusive of both ends. Per germline, CDR1 DFQATT and CDR2 SNEGSKA (reference sequence). This chain's CDR3 is CSAPGQPFFP.

The chain uses TRBV29-1 and TRBJ2-2; D not resolved. Trimming stripped 6 bases from V and 1 base from J, with 12 bases between. Germline lookup yields CDR1 SQVTM and CDR2 ANQGSEA. The CDR3 extends over 14 amino acids. CDR3 sequence: CSVDTGLNTGELFF. Here the CDR3 DNA reads TGCAGCGTCGACACTGGGTTGAACACCGGGGAGCTGTTTTTT.

This clone is a singleton in its sample. This chain connects TRBV11-2 to TRBJ2-3; 7 nucleotides match TRBD1. This CDR3 region has 16 residues. V lost 5 bases, J lost 1 base, and 9 bases stayed unmatched. The V gene's germline CDR1 is SGHAT and CDR2 FQNNGV. CDR3 DNA: TGTGCCAGCAGCCAGACCCGGGACAGACGCACAGATACGCAGTATTTT. Amino acid sequence: CASSQTRDRRTDTQYF.

The J gene is TRBJ2-1, the V gene TRBV2, with 8 positions matching TRBD2. CDR1 is SNHLY, CDR2 FYNNEI, per germline. CDR3 size: 17 residues. Losses at the gene ends were 5 bases for V and 0 bases for J; bases not matched to a gene: 9. Written as DNA, the CDR3 is TGTGCCAGCAGTATCGGGGGGGCGGGGAGCTCCTACAATGAGCAGTTCTTC. It encodes CASSIGGAGSSYNEQFF. Filled out from reference TRBV2 and TRBJ2-1, the complete variable domain reads EPEVTQTPSHQVTQMGQEVILRCVPISNHLYFYWYRQILGQKVEFLVSFYNNEISEKSEIFDDQFSVERPDGSNFTLKIRSTKLEDSAMYFCASSIGGAGSSYNEQFFGPGTRLTVL.

The J gene is TRBJ2-1, the V gene TRBV5-8; D not certain. Per germline, CDR1 SGHTS and CDR2 YDEGEE. CDR3 length: 13 residues. The ends were cut back, 4 bases at V and 7 bases at J, with 12 bases in the middle. The CDR3 reads CASSQSSRNEQFF. The CDR3 DNA follows: TGTGCCAGCAGCCAAAGTTCCCGGAATGAGCAGTTCTTC.

This rearrangement joins TRBV14 to TRBJ2-1, with a tentative D call TRBD2 (6 bases). Germline loops: CDR1 SGHDN, CDR2 FVKESK. The CDR3 loop spans 17 amino acids. V shed 0 bases and J shed 0 bases, with 12 bases lying between them. DNA of the CDR3: TGTGCCAGCAGCCAAGATGCGGACTACTTCTCCTACAATGAGCAGTTCTTC. Translation: CASSQDADYFSYNEQFF.

The gene calls are TRBV6-5 and TRBJ1-2, with D perhaps TRBD1 (6 bases). This CDR3 spans 12 amino acids. V was clipped by 4 bases and J by 6 bases, with 9 bases between them. Germline CDR1 reads MNHEY; CDR2 reads SVGAGI. For the CDR3, the DNA is TGTGCCAGCAGTTTACAGGGAGATGGCTACACCTTC. This sequence encodes CASSLQGDGYTF.

The chain employs TRBV4-2 and TRBJ2-3; perhaps TRBD2 as D (6 bases). CDR1 and CDR2 from the germline V gene are LGHNA and YNFKEQ. V lost 2 bases and J 2 bases, leaving 11 bases between the germline ends. The CDR3 length is 15 residues. CDR3 sequence (DNA): TGTGCCAGCAGCCAAAGACTAGTAACCACAGATACGCAGTATTTT. Translating it yields CASSQRLVTTDTQYF.

This clone has just one count. The rearrangement links TRBV10-3 to TRBJ2-1; TRBD1 aligns across 7 bases. The CDR3 is 16 residues long. Germline loops: CDR1 ENHRY, CDR2 SYGVKD. With V trimmed by 10 bases and J by 2 bases, 14 bases remained unmatched. The CDR3 sequence is CATSSRLTGTYNEQFF. The DNA of the CDR3 is TGTGCCACGAGTTCGCGGCTGACAGGGACCTACAATGAGCAGTTCTTC.

The chain has TRBV2 and TRBJ1-3, with no clear D. The germline V gene has CDR1 SNHLY and CDR2 FYNNEI. V was cut by 7 bases and J by 5 bases, with 12 bases left in between. The CDR3 loop spans 13 amino acids. CDR3 in amino acids: CASKEAARNTIYF. The CDR3 nucleotides read TGTGCCAGCAAAGAGGCAGCGCGAAACACCATATATTTT.

J is TRBJ1-1 and V is TRBV29-1, with a weak D call TRBD1 (5 bases). The CDR3 length is 14 residues. CDR1 and CDR2 (germline): SQVTM, ANQGSEA. V was pared by 6 bases and J by 1 base, with 15 bases between. Written as DNA, the CDR3 is TGCAGCGTCCGGAGACAGCCCGAGAACACTGAAGCTTTCTTT. This translates into CSVRRQPENTEAFF.

The J gene is TRBJ2-6, the V gene TRBV18, with 7 positions matching TRBD2. Germline V lookup: CDR1 KGHSH, CDR2 LQKENI. Trimming removed 6 bases from V and 2 bases from J; junction bases left unmatched: 4. The CDR3 is 15 amino acids. The CDR3 spells CASSTGGTGANVLTF. DNA for the CDR3: TGTGCCAGCTCGACGGGGGGAACTGGGGCCAACGTCCTGACTTTC.

This rearrangement joins TRBV5-1 to TRBJ2-3; perhaps TRBD2 as D (6 bases). The germline V and J ends were trimmed by 4 bases and 5 bases, with 20 bases remaining between them. Germline CDR1 and CDR2: SGHRS and YFSETQ. The CDR3 consists of 16 residues. Here the CDR3 DNA reads TGCGCCAGCAGCCCCCAAGGAGGGGCTGTGCTAGATACGCAGTATTTT. Translated: CASSPQGGAVLDTQYF.

V is TRBV2 and J is TRBJ1-2, with D possibly being TRBD1 (6 bases). Per germline, CDR1 SNHLY and CDR2 FYNNEI. The CDR3 has 13 residues. With 6 bases removed from V and 8 bases from J, the gap between germline ends came to 16 bases. The chain's CDR3 is CASSPQGPVGYTF. CDR3 in DNA: TGTGCCAGCAGCCCACAGGGACCCGTCGGCTACACCTTC.

This clone turned up a few times. V usage is TRBV5-1 and J usage is TRBJ2-1, with unresolved D. V dropped 1 base and J dropped 9 bases, with 8 bases sitting between them. This CDR3 is 12 amino acids long. CDR1 and CDR2 from the germline V gene are SGHRS and YFSETQ. Written as DNA, the CDR3 is TGCGCCAGCAGCTTGTCGCAGGTTGAGCAGTTCTTC. Protein product: CASSLSQVEQFF.

This chain joins TRBV7-6 and TRBJ2-1, with 8 bases fitting TRBD1. The V gene end was trimmed by 4 bases and the J gene end by 6 bases; junction bases not matched to a gene: 8. The CDR3 is 15 amino acids. Germline V gives CDR1 SGHVS, CDR2 FNYEAQ. The CDR3 region is CASSSRQGRPNEQFF. The CDR3 DNA reads TGTGCCAGCAGCTCCAGACAGGGGAGGCCCAATGAGCAGTTCTTC.